Listed below are T cell receptor beta chains from one sample, sequenced in a study of CXCR3-negative and CXCR3-positive naive CD8 T cells. TCRdb re-called the 5' RACE reads; every CDR3 protein appears as one record, without DNA. The sample includes about 63,000 distinct CDR3 sequences. Sequencing used naive CXCR3+ CD8+ T cells from blood. These receptors all stem from a human donor in good health. Some clones in this sample may be carry-over from other donors' samples. CDR3s include the opening cysteine and the closing phenylalanine or tryptophan. Fields, in order: CDR3 protein, V gene, clone size, J gene, CDR3 length. Size tells how often a clone was seen (once, few, many) or the class of an expanded clone, and some rows leave it out.

CDR3 protein: CSVEGLGDTDTQYF
V gene: TRBV29-1
clone size: NA
J gene: TRBJ2-3
CDR3 length: 14

CDR3 protein: CASSLLNTEAFF
V gene: TRBV7-9
clone size: NA
J gene: TRBJ1-1
CDR3 length: 12

CDR3 protein: CASSVGREDSYEQYF
V gene: TRBV9
clone size: NA
J gene: TRBJ2-7
CDR3 length: 15

CDR3 protein: CASSQDRDRGTEAFF
V gene: TRBV4-1
clone size: NA
J gene: TRBJ1-1
CDR3 length: 15

CDR3 protein: CASTVQGLGPQPQHF
V gene: TRBV12-3/TRBV12-4
clone size: NA
J gene: TRBJ1-5
CDR3 length: 15

CDR3 protein: CASSDDYYNEQFF
V gene: TRBV14
clone size: NA
J gene: TRBJ2-1
CDR3 length: 13

CDR3 protein: CSADRVDYGYTF
V gene: TRBV29-1
clone size: NA
J gene: TRBJ1-2
CDR3 length: 12

CDR3 protein: CASSSGANYGYTF
V gene: TRBV19
clone size: NA
J gene: TRBJ1-2
CDR3 length: 13

CDR3 protein: CSVEEGSGETQYF
V gene: TRBV29-1
clone size: medium-sized
J gene: TRBJ2-5
CDR3 length: 13

CDR3 protein: CATGTGVYNEQFF
V gene: TRBV24-1
clone size: NA
J gene: TRBJ2-1
CDR3 length: 13

CDR3 protein: CSARISGGAYNEQFF
V gene: TRBV20-1
clone size: NA
J gene: TRBJ2-1
CDR3 length: 15

CDR3 protein: CASSGRDFGFYEQYF
V gene: TRBV19
clone size: NA
J gene: TRBJ2-7
CDR3 length: 15

CDR3 protein: CASSLTGTGYNEQFF
V gene: TRBV3-1
clone size: NA
J gene: TRBJ2-1
CDR3 length: 15

CDR3 protein: CASSLGREQYF
V gene: TRBV7-9
clone size: NA
J gene: TRBJ2-7
CDR3 length: 11

CDR3 protein: CASSLWDRSYHEQFF
V gene: TRBV28
clone size: NA
J gene: TRBJ2-1
CDR3 length: 15

CDR3 protein: CASRLTSVETQYF
V gene: TRBV12-3/TRBV12-4
clone size: NA
J gene: TRBJ2-5
CDR3 length: 13

CDR3 protein: CAWRDTDHYEQYF
V gene: TRBV30
clone size: NA
J gene: TRBJ2-7
CDR3 length: 13

CDR3 protein: CSVEQGPEQYF
V gene: TRBV29-1
clone size: NA
J gene: TRBJ2-7
CDR3 length: 11

CDR3 protein: CASSQEPLAVSYEQYF
V gene: TRBV14
clone size: NA
J gene: TRBJ2-7
CDR3 length: 16

CDR3 protein: CAANPGTGQSEQYF
V gene: TRBV6-4
clone size: NA
J gene: TRBJ2-7
CDR3 length: 14

CDR3 protein: CASSHPGNNEQFF
V gene: TRBV6-2/TRBV6-3
clone size: NA
J gene: TRBJ2-1
CDR3 length: 13

CDR3 protein: CSAPAGRGGNSPLHF
V gene: TRBV20-1
clone size: NA
J gene: TRBJ1-6
CDR3 length: 15

CDR3 protein: CASSGGTGTPGYGYTF
V gene: TRBV25-1
clone size: NA
J gene: TRBJ1-2
CDR3 length: 16

CDR3 protein: CASSLTANTEAFF
V gene: TRBV12-3/TRBV12-4
clone size: NA
J gene: TRBJ1-1
CDR3 length: 13

CDR3 protein: CASSDPPDEQFF
V gene: TRBV5-1
clone size: NA
J gene: TRBJ2-1
CDR3 length: 12

CDR3 protein: CASSPGTSENSQPQHF
V gene: TRBV7-6
clone size: NA
J gene: TRBJ1-5
CDR3 length: 16

CDR3 protein: CSVDGLALTDTQYF
V gene: TRBV29-1
clone size: NA
J gene: TRBJ2-3
CDR3 length: 14

CDR3 protein: CASSFAGVAKNIQYF
V gene: TRBV11-2
clone size: NA
J gene: TRBJ2-4
CDR3 length: 15

CDR3 protein: CASSPPSGRLGYTF
V gene: TRBV12-3/TRBV12-4
clone size: NA
J gene: TRBJ1-2
CDR3 length: 14

CDR3 protein: CSVEEPGAATNEKLFF
V gene: TRBV29-1
clone size: NA
J gene: TRBJ1-4
CDR3 length: 16

CDR3 protein: CASSYVIDSSGDHEQFF
V gene: TRBV6-6
clone size: NA
J gene: TRBJ2-1
CDR3 length: 17

CDR3 protein: CASRRDRGLYNEQFF
V gene: TRBV3-1
clone size: NA
J gene: TRBJ2-1
CDR3 length: 15

CDR3 protein: CASSVVTGYTEAFF
V gene: TRBV5-1
clone size: NA
J gene: TRBJ1-1
CDR3 length: 14

CDR3 protein: CASGGGLAGVTSYNEQFF
V gene: TRBV12-5
clone size: NA
J gene: TRBJ2-1
CDR3 length: 18

CDR3 protein: CASSYSSENTEAFF
V gene: TRBV6-2/TRBV6-3
clone size: NA
J gene: TRBJ1-1
CDR3 length: 14

CDR3 protein: CSVDPGTGEDTQYF
V gene: TRBV29-1
clone size: NA
J gene: TRBJ2-3
CDR3 length: 14

CDR3 protein: CASSLATYNEQFF
V gene: TRBV27
clone size: NA
J gene: TRBJ2-1
CDR3 length: 13

CDR3 protein: CASSPEAGTENEKLFF
V gene: TRBV18
clone size: NA
J gene: TRBJ1-4
CDR3 length: 16

CDR3 protein: CASSLTYEQYF
V gene: TRBV6-2/TRBV6-3
clone size: medium-sized
J gene: TRBJ2-7
CDR3 length: 11

CDR3 protein: CSVRDSGQGAYGYTF
V gene: TRBV29-1
clone size: NA
J gene: TRBJ1-2
CDR3 length: 15

CDR3 protein: CASSQSLGAPSGTDTQYF
V gene: TRBV23-1
clone size: NA
J gene: TRBJ2-3
CDR3 length: 18

CDR3 protein: CASSEQLWDKGVTF
V gene: TRBV2
clone size: NA
J gene: TRBJ1-2
CDR3 length: 14

CDR3 protein: CASSDSGGGGTDTQYF
V gene: TRBV6-4
clone size: NA
J gene: TRBJ2-3
CDR3 length: 16

CDR3 protein: CSARILSGGDTDTQYF
V gene: TRBV20-1
clone size: NA
J gene: TRBJ2-3
CDR3 length: 16

CDR3 protein: CSVGVQQETQYF
V gene: TRBV29-1
clone size: NA
J gene: TRBJ2-5
CDR3 length: 12

CDR3 protein: CSVEGIAGYPSTTEQYF
V gene: TRBV29-1
clone size: NA
J gene: TRBJ2-7
CDR3 length: 17

CDR3 protein: CASRRVPTEAFF
V gene: TRBV27
clone size: NA
J gene: TRBJ1-1
CDR3 length: 12

CDR3 protein: CASNLGPGTSGDEQFF
V gene: TRBV12-3/TRBV12-4
clone size: NA
J gene: TRBJ2-1
CDR3 length: 16